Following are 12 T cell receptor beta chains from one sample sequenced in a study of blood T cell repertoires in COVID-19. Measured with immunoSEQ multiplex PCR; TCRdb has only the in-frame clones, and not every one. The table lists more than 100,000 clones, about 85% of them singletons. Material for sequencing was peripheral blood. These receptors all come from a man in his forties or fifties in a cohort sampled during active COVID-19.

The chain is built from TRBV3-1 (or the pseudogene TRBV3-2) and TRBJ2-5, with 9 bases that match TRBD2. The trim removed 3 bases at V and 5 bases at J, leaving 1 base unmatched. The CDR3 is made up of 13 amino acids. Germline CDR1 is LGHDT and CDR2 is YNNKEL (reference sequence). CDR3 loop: CASSQGTSETQYF. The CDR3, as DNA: TGTGCCAGCAGCCAGGGGACTAGCGAGACCCAGTACTTC.

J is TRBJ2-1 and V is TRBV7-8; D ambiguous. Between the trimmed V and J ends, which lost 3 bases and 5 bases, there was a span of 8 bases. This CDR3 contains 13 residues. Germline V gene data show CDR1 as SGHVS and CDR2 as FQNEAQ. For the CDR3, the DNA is TGTGCCAGCAGCTTTGGTCCGGACAATGAGCAGTTCTTC. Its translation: CASSFGPDNEQFF.

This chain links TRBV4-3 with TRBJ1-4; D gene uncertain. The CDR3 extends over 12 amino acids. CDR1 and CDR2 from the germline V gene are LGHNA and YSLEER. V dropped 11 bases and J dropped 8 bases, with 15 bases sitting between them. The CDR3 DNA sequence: TGCGCCTCCAAAGGAGGTGAGGAAAAACTGTTTTTT. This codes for CASKGGEEKLFF.

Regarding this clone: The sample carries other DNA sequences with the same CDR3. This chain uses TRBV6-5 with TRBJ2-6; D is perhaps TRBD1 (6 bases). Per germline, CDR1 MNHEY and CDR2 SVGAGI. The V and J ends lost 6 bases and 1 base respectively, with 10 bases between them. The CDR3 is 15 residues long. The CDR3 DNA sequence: TGTGCCAGCAGGCGAACAGGGTCTGGGGCCAACGTCCTGACTTTC. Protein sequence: CASRRTGSGANVLTF.

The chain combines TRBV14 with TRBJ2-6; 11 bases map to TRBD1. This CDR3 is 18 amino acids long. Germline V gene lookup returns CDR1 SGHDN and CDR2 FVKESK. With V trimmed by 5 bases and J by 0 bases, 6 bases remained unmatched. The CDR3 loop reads CASSERTGGASGANVLTF. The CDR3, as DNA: TGTGCCAGCAGCGAGAGGACAGGGGGCGCCTCTGGGGCCAACGTCCTGACTTTC. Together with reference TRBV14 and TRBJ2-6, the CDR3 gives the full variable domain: EAGVTQFPSHSVIEKGQTVTLRCDPISGHDNLYWYRRVMGKEIKFLLHFVKESKQDESGMPNNRFLAERTGGTYSTLKVQPAELEDSGVYFCASSERTGGASGANVLTFGAGSRLTVL.

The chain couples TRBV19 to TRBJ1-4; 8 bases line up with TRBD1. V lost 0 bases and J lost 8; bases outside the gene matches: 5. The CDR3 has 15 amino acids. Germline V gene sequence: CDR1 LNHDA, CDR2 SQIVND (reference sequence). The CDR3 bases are TGTGCCAGTAGTATAGACGACAGGGGAGGCGAAAAACTGTTTTTT. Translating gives CASSIDDRGGEKLFF.

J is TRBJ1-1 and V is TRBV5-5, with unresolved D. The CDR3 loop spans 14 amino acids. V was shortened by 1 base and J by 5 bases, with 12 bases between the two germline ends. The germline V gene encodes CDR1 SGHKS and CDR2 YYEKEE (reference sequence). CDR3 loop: CASSLNTLGTEAFF. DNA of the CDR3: TGTGCCAGCAGCTTGAACACCCTCGGGACTGAAGCTTTCTTT.

The CDR3 loop reads CDPRGRWYGYTF. The CDR3, as DNA: TGTGACCCCAGGGGCCGGTGGTATGGCTACACCTTC. V is TRBV19 and J is TRBJ1-2, with a weak D call TRBD1 (6 bases). The germline CDR1 and CDR2 sequences are LNHDA and SQIVND (reference sequence). This CDR3 spans 12 amino acids.

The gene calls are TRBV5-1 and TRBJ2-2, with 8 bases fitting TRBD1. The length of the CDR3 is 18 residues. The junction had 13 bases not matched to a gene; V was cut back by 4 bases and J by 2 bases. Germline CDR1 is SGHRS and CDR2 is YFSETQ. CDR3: CASSPGGTGTGNTGELFF. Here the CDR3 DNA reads TGCGCCAGCAGCCCTGGTGGAACCGGGACAGGTAACACCGGGGAGCTGTTTTTT.

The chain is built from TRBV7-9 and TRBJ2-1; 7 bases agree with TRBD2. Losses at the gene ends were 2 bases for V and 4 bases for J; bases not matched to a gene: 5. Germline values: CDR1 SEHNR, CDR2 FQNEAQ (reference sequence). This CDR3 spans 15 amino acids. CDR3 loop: CASSLFTAGYNEQFF. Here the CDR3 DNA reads TGTGCCAGCAGCTTATTTACAGCGGGGTACAATGAGCAGTTCTTC.

CDR3 nucleotide sequence: TGTGCCAGCAGCTCCTTAGTCCCCCAGGCGGGATACGAGCAGTACTTC. This sequence encodes CASSSLVPQAGYEQYF. The genes are TRBV7-8 and TRBJ2-7; D might be TRBD2 (6 bases). Germline V gene sequence: CDR1 SGHVS, CDR2 FQNEAQ. V was cut by 4 bases and J by 4 bases, with 20 bases left in between. CDR3 length: 16 amino acids.

CDR3 region: CASSSSGHPMDTQYF. In nucleotides, the CDR3 is TGCGCCAGCAGCTCCTCTGGACACCCCATGGATACGCAGTATTTT. This sequence joins TRBV5-1 and TRBJ2-3; D perhaps matches TRBD1 (5 bases). The CDR3 has 15 residues. Per the germline V gene, CDR1 is SGHRS and CDR2 is YFSETQ. Trimming stripped 3 bases from V and 6 bases from J, with 17 bases between.